Listed here are 21 T cell receptor beta chains from one sample, sequenced in a study of T cells after yellow fever vaccination. TCRdb independently ran MiXCR on the 5' RACE reads; one entry per CDR3 protein. The sample includes 250,000 to 300,000 distinct CDR3 sequences, 5.2% of them seen just once. The sequences come from CD4+ T cells sorted from PBMCs, collected on the day of the yellow fever booster vaccination. All receptors derive from a man aged 18 to 30 who received the YFV17D yellow fever vaccine.

This clonotype was seen at least ten times. V usage is TRBV12-3 or TRBV12-4 and J usage is TRBJ1-3; 7 bases are shared with TRBD1. This CDR3 is 14 amino acids long. The J segment lost 4 bases and the V segment lost 6 bases, leaving 6 bases of the junction unmatched. The CDR3 DNA is TGTGCCAGCAGCTCCACAGGGGCCGGAAACACCATATATTTT. Encoded protein: CASSSTGAGNTIYF.

A few counts support this clonotype. V usage is TRBV11-3 and J usage is TRBJ1-1; TRBD1 matches 8 bases. Trimming removed 5 bases from V and 5 bases from J; junction bases left unmatched: 7. Germline assignment: CDR1 SGHNT and CDR2 YENEEA. The CDR3 runs to 14 residues. Written as DNA, the CDR3 is TGTGCCAGCAGCCCAGACAGGGGTGTAACTGAAGCTTTCTTT. It encodes CASSPDRGVTEAFF.

In its sample, this clonotype was seen many times. The chain links TRBV5-4 to TRBJ2-3; tentatively, D is TRBD1 (6 bases). The length of the CDR3 is 18 residues. CDR1 SGHNT and CDR2 YYREEE come from the germline V gene (reference sequence). Trimming pared 0 bases from V and 0 bases from J, leaving 17 bases between. CDR3 DNA sequence: TGTGCCAGCAGCTTGGGGGGGCCGACTCATCTGAGCACAGATACGCAGTATTTT. Translating it yields CASSLGGPTHLSTDTQYF.

This clonotype was recorded many times. The chain carries TRBV12-3 or TRBV12-4 and TRBJ2-3; possible D gene TRBD2, 6 bases. The germline V and J ends were trimmed by 10 bases and 9 bases, with 11 bases remaining between them. This CDR3 spans 10 amino acids. The CDR3: CATGGVTQYF. The CDR3 coding sequence is TGTGCCACCGGAGGGGTCACGCAGTATTTT.

The chain has TRBV5-1 and TRBJ2-5, with unresolved D. The CDR3 loop spans 14 amino acids. Trimming removed 7 bases from V and 4 bases from J, with 17 bases in between. CDR1 and CDR2 (germline): SGHRS, YFSETQ. The CDR3 spells CASLKRLRLETQYF. CDR3 sequence (DNA): TGCGCCAGCCTGAAGAGACTCCGGTTAGAGACCCAGTACTTC.

At least ten counts were recorded for this clonotype. J is TRBJ2-5 and V is TRBV5-1; D possibly matches TRBD1 or TRBD2 (5 bases each). Germline V gene data show CDR1 as SGHRS and CDR2 as YFSETQ. With 3 bases removed from V and 1 base from J, the gap between germline ends came to 19 bases. There are 17 residues in the CDR3. This CDR3 is CASSWGVGPLSQETQYF. The CDR3 DNA reads TGCGCCAGCAGCTGGGGAGTGGGACCCCTAAGCCAAGAGACCCAGTACTTC.

There are a few counts of this clonotype. In DNA form, the CDR3 reads TGTGCCAGCAGCCCCATCGAGGGCTACACCTTC. This translates into CASSPIEGYTF. V usage is TRBV7-8 and J usage is TRBJ1-2; D unresolved. Germline V gives CDR1 SGHVS, CDR2 FQNEAQ. The V end lost 5 bases, the J end lost 8 bases, and 9 bases lay between the germline ends. The CDR3 has 11 residues.

This clonotype was counted between two and nine times. The chain couples TRBV5-4 to TRBJ1-6; no clear D. Germline V gene data show CDR1 as SGHNT and CDR2 as YYREEE (reference sequence). The V and J ends lost 0 bases and 6 bases respectively, with 7 bases between them. This CDR3 is built from 14 residues. The CDR3 loop reads CASSLGTLNSPLHF. The CDR3 DNA reads as TGTGCCAGCAGCTTGGGGACCCTTAATTCACCCCTCCACTTT.

Ten or more counts support this clonotype. The genes are TRBV11-2 and TRBJ2-7; D is possibly TRBD1 (7 bases). Germline assignment: CDR1 SGHAT and CDR2 FQNNGV. The CDR3 consists of 15 residues. V was cut by 6 bases and J by 5 bases, with 20 bases left in between. CDR3 amino acids: CASRGLRRGLNEQYF. Here the CDR3 DNA reads TGTGCCAGCAGGGGTCTCAGGAGGGGGCTCAACGAGCAGTACTTC.

The rearrangement joins TRBV20-1 to TRBJ1-4, with a possible D match to TRBD1 (6 bases). CDR1 and CDR2 from the germline V gene are DFQATT and SNEGSKA (reference sequence). The CDR3 spans 13 residues. V shed 6 bases and J shed 8 bases, with 16 bases lying between them. CDR3 residues: CSAPGGAREKLFF. In DNA form, the CDR3 reads TGCAGTGCCCCGGGGGGGGCGCGGGAAAAACTGTTTTTT.

This clonotype was counted a few times. The V call is TRBV4-3, the J call TRBJ2-6; D may be TRBD1 (6 bases). V was clipped by 1 base and J by 4 bases, with 11 bases between them. CDR3 length: 16 amino acids. CDR1 is LGHNA and CDR2 is YSLEER in the germline V gene. The CDR3 bases are TGCGCCAGCAGCCAAGGGCAGGGGTCGGGGGCCAACGTCCTGACTTTC. Translating it yields CASSQGQGSGANVLTF.

This clonotype was recorded a few times. The CDR3 DNA reads TGTGCCAGCAGTGTGACACCCGGGGCCAACGTCCTGACTTTC. Its protein is CASSVTPGANVLTF. The V call is TRBV2, the J call TRBJ2-6; D is uncertain. Trimming pared 4 bases from V and 4 bases from J, leaving 8 bases between. CDR3 length equals 14 residues. CDR1 and CDR2 (germline): SNHLY, FYNNEI.

A few counts support this clonotype. The chain couples TRBV4-2 to TRBJ2-1; 9 bases map to TRBD2. Germline loops: CDR1 LGHNA, CDR2 YNFKEQ. CDR3 length: 16 residues. The V segment lost 0 bases and the J segment 8 bases; nucleotides outside the gene matches: 8. The CDR3 DNA is TGTGCCAGCAGCCAAGATCGGGGCGGGGGGGCCTATGAGCAGTTCTTC. It specifies CASSQDRGGGAYEQFF.

This clonotype was seen ten or more times. The genes are TRBV7-9 and TRBJ2-2, with a weak D call TRBD1 (6 bases). V lost 10 bases and J lost 1, with 13 bases in between. Germline V gene data show CDR1 as SEHNR and CDR2 as FQNEAQ (reference sequence). This CDR3 contains 14 residues. CDR3: CATLGGLNTGELFF. The CDR3, as DNA: TGTGCCACCTTAGGGGGTCTGAACACCGGGGAGCTGTTTTTT.

This chain joins TRBV11-2 and TRBJ2-7; 7 positions match TRBD1. V lost 5 bases to trimming and J lost 4 bases; unmatched junction nucleotides: 11. This CDR3 region has 15 residues. Germline V CDR1 and CDR2: SGHAT, FQNNGV. CDR3 in amino acids: CASSPSGTARYEQYF. CDR3 sequence (DNA): TGTGCCAGCAGCCCATCCGGGACAGCACGATACGAGCAGTACTTC.

Of note for this clonotype: A clone one base away is much larger, so this may be a read error. The chain carries TRBV12-3 or TRBV12-4 and TRBJ2-7, with a tentative D call TRBD1 (5 bases). CDR3 length: 14 amino acids. CDR3 sequence: CASSYRQPTYERYF. The CDR3 DNA reads TGTGCCAGCAGTTACAGACAGCCAACCTACGAGCGGTACTTC.

This clonotype was seen a few times. The J gene is TRBJ2-5, the V gene TRBV7-9; D may correspond to TRBD1 or TRBD2 (5 bases each). The V and J ends lost 4 bases and 5 bases respectively, with 17 bases between them. The CDR3 is made up of 15 amino acids. Looked up from germline, CDR1 is SEHNR and CDR2 is FQNEAQ (reference sequence). CDR3 amino acids: CASSSTNAGSETQYF. The CDR3 DNA reads as TGTGCCAGCAGCTCGACCAATGCAGGGAGCGAGACCCAGTACTTC.

The CDR3 spells CASSLFSSDLETQYF. CDR3 DNA sequence: TGTGCCAGCAGCTTATTTAGTTCGGATCTTGAGACCCAGTACTTC. V usage is TRBV7-2 and J usage is TRBJ2-5; D remains ambiguous. The germline V gene has CDR1 SGHTA and CDR2 FQGNSA. The CDR3 consists of 15 residues. V was trimmed by 2 bases and J by 5 bases, leaving 15 bases between them.

The rearrangement joins TRBV19 to TRBJ1-1; D is possibly TRBD1 (5 bases). Germline V gene lookup returns CDR1 LNHDA and CDR2 SQIVND (reference sequence). The V gene lost 6 bases and the J gene lost 0 bases, with 11 bases spanning the gap. The CDR3 consists of 14 residues. As DNA, the CDR3 is TGTGCCAGTAGGGCGGGACGGTTGAACACTGAAGCTTTCTTT. Its protein is CASRAGRLNTEAFF.

This clonotype was picked up a small number of times. The chain combines TRBV7-2 with TRBJ2-5; TRBD1 agrees at 8 bases. Losses at the gene ends were 1 base for V and 5 bases for J; bases not matched to a gene: 6. Per germline, CDR1 SGHTA and CDR2 FQGNSA. The CDR3 totals 15 residues. DNA for the CDR3: TGTGCCAGCAGCTTAGACAGGGGGTTTGGGGAGACCCAGTACTTC. It translates to CASSLDRGFGETQYF.

This clonotype was counted many times. The chain uses TRBV7-9 and TRBJ1-4; D unclear. V lost 2 bases, J lost 5 bases, and 6 bases lay in between. The CDR3 extends over 13 amino acids. Germline V lookup: CDR1 SEHNR, CDR2 FQNEAQ (reference sequence). The CDR3, as DNA: TGTGCCAGCAGCTTATGGCAAAATGAAAAACTGTTTTTT. This codes for CASSLWQNEKLFF.